This T cell receptor beta chain was retrieved from a study of a mutant IDH1 vaccine in newly diagnosed glioma. The wider study: Treatment recipients were about 62% male and about 40% female, and their mean age was roughly 44 years. Radiotherapy, temozolomide, or both had been given previously, and both were given to most.

About this clone: The antigen is unknown.

Clones were sequenced by immunoSEQ multiplex PCR, and TCRdb holds only the in-frame ones, with some missing. The sample lists 20,000 to 25,000 clones; 90% to 95% were seen once. Time point of the sample: baseline, week 1 (first vaccination visit). The treatment here: pre-vaccination baseline after standard-of-care therapy. In every donor, the tumor was a new WHO grade 3 or 4 IDH1-mutant, ATRX-lost astrocytoma. Overall study results and limits: Pseudoprogression seemed unrelated to changes in top peripheral T cell clonotypes.

CDR3 length: 13 amino acids. Trimming cost V 4 bases and J 8 bases, with 11 bases left between them. Germline V gene sequence: CDR1 SSHAT, CDR2 FNYEAQ (reference sequence). This specimen was PBMCs, taken from a glioma patient treated with radiotherapy, temozolomide or both. This receptor was taken from a man aged 35-49 years with glioma. The chain couples TRBV7-7 to TRBJ2-2; D is undetermined. CDR3 coding DNA: TGTGCCAGCAGCTCCCGCTTAGGTGGGGAGCTGTTTTTT. It translates to CASSSRLGGELFF.